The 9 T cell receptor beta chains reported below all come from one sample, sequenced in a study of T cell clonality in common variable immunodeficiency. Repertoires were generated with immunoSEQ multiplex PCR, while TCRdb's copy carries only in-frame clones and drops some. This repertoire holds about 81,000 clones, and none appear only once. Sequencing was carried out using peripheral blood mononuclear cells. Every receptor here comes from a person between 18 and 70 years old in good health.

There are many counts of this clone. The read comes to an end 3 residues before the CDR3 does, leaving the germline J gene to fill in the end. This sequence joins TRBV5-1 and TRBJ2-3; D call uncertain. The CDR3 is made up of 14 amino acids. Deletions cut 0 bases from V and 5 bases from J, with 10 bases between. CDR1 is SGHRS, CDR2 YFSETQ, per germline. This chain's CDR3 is CASSLEGPLDTQYF. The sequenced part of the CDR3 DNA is TGCGCCAGCAGCTTGGAGGGTCCCTTAGATACG.

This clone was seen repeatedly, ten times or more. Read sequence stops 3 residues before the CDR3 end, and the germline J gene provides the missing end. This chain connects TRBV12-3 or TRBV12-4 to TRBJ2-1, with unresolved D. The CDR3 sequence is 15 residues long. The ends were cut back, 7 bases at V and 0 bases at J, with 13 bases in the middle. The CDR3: CASTQERASYNEQFF. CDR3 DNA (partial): TGTGCCAGCACCCAGGAAAGGGCCTCCTACAATGAG.

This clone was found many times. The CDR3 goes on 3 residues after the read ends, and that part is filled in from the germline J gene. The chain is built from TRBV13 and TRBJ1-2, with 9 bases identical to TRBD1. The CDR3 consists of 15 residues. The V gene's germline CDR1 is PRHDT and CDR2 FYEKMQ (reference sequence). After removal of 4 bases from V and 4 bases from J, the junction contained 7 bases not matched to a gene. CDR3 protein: CASSSPGQGGYGYTF. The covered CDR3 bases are TGTGCCAGCAGCTCACCGGGACAGGGCGGCTATGGC.

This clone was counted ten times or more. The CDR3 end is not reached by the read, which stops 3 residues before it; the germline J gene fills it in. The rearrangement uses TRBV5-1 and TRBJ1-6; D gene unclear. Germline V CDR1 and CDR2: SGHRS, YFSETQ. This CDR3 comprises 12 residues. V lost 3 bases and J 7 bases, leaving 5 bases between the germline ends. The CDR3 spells CASSSSNSPLHF. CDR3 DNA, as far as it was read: TGCGCCAGCAGCTCCTCCAATTCACCC.

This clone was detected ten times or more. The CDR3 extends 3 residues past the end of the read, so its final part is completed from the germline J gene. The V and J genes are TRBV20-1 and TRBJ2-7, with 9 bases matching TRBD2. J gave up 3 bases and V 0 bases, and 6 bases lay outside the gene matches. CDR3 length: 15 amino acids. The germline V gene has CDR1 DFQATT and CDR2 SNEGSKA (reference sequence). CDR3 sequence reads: CSAREPGLAGYEQYF. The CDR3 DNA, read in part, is TGCAGTGCTAGAGAACCGGGACTAGCAGGCTACGAG.

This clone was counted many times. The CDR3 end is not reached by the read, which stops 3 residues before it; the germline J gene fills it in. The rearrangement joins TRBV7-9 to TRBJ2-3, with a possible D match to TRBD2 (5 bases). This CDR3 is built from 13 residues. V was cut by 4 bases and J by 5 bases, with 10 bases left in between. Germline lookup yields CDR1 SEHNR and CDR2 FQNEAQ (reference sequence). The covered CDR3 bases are TGTGCCAGCAGCTCCGGAGCGGAAGATACG. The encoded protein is CASSSGAEDT. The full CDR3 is CASSSGAEDTQYF.

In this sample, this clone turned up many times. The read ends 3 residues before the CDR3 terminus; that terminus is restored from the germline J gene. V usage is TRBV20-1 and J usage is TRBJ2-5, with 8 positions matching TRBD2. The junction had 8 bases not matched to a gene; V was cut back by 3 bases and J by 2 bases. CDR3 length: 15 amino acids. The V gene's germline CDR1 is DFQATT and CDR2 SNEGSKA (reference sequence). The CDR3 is CSASPLAGKQETQYF. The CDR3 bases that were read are TGCAGTGCTAGTCCCCTAGCGGGTAAACAAGAGACC.

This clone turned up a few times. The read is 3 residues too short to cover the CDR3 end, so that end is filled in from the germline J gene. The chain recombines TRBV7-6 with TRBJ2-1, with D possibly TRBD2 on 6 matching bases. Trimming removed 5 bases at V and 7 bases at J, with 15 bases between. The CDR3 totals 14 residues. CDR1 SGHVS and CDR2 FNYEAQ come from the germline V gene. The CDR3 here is CASSPQTSRNEQFF. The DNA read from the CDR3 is TGTGCCAGCAGCCCCCAGACTAGTCGAAATGAG.

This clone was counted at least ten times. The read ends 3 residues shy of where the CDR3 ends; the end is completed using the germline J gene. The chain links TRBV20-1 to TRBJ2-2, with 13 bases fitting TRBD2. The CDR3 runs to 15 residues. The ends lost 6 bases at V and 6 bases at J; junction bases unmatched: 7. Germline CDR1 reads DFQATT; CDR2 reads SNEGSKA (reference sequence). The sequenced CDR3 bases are TGCAGTGCCCAAGGACTAGCGGGAGAACCCGGGGAG. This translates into CSAQGLAGEPGE. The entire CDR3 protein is CSAQGLAGEPGELFF.